Sequencing of this T cell receptor beta chain was carried out in a study of blood T cell repertoires in COVID-19. Study context: Some COVID-19 samples were acute and others convalescent; all came from the United States, Italy and Spain.

Only in-frame clones appear in the TCRdb table, and some are missing; sequencing was by immunoSEQ multiplex PCR. Altogether 150,000 to 200,000 clones are present, about 84% being singletons, with the ten largest covering about 6%. Clinical history as reported by participants underpinned cohort assignment. CDR1 and CDR2 (germline): ENHRY, SYGVKD. With 5 bases removed from V and 5 bases from J, the gap between germline ends came to 16 bases. The CDR3 extends over 14 amino acids. This clone has just one count. This clonotype originated in a man aged 40-50 years who had recovered from COVID-19. Sequencing was done on a sample of PBMCs or T cells enriched from blood (not recorded which). V usage is TRBV10-3 and J usage is TRBJ2-7; no firm D call. The DNA for the CDR3 is TGTGCCATCAGTCGAGCCAGCGTGAGTGACGAGCAGTACTTC. Its translation is CAISRASVSDEQYF.